This T cell receptor (beta chain) was captured by sequencing in a study of blood T cell repertoires in COVID-19. Study-wide context: Italy, Spain and the United States were the sources of the convalescent and acute COVID-19 samples. From T cells, B-cell-depleted T cells, or PBMCs came the material, which was cDNA or gDNA.

Looked up from germline, CDR1 is MNHEY and CDR2 is SVGAGI. This CDR3 comprises 15 residues. V lost 5 bases and J lost 4, with 17 bases in between. Some clones are missing from TCRdb's copy, which holds only in-frame ones; the method was immunoSEQ multiplex PCR. The sample lists about 100,000 clones; approximately 88% were seen once. The J gene is TRBJ2-5, the V gene TRBV6-5; D perhaps matches TRBD2 (5 bases). The origin of this receptor is a human donor in a cohort sampled during active COVID-19. Material: peripheral blood. CDR3 sequence reads: CASSRRTASPETQYF. CDR3 DNA sequence: TGTGCCAGCAGTCGGCGAACGGCTAGCCCAGAGACCCAGTACTTC.